These 27 T cell receptor beta chains came from one sample sequenced in a study of cytomegalovirus exposure and HLA in healthy donors. The PCR employed 60 Vbeta primers together with 13 Jbeta primers. The repertoire was sequenced with immunoSEQ multiplex PCR; TCRdb's copy has only in-frame clones and lacks some. The sample has some 200,000 clones; under 80% are singletons. The sequenced sample was PBMCs. These receptors were obtained from a female donor in good health and CMV-seronegative.

The V and J genes are TRBV5-8 and TRBJ2-3, with 7 bases matching TRBD2. V lost 5 bases, J lost 1 base, and 10 bases stayed unmatched. Looked up from germline, CDR1 is SGHTS and CDR2 is YDEGEE. This CDR3 is built from 16 residues. CDR3 coding DNA: TGTGCCAGCAGTATCAAGAGGCTAGCGGGCACAGATACGCAGTATTTT. It specifies CASSIKRLAGTDTQYF.

This clone was found once. The rearrangement uses TRBV21-1 and TRBJ1-2; TRBD1 is the table's D call, not checked against the DNA. TRBV21-1 is designated a pseudogene. The CDR3 sequence is 17 residues long. CDR3: CASTREVDRGRSYGYTF. DNA for the CDR3: TGTGCCAGCACCCGAGAGGTGGACAGGGGGCGCAGCTATGGCTACACCTTC.

This clone was observed once. The CDR3 DNA reads as TGTGCCTGTTCCGTACAAGAGACCCAGTACTTC. This encodes CACSVQETQYF. The gene calls are TRBV30 and TRBJ2-5; no clear D. The CDR3 contains 11 residues. The V gene's germline CDR1 is GTSNPN and CDR2 SVGIG (reference sequence). Trimming removed 6 bases at V and 2 bases at J, with 7 bases between.

This chain links TRBV11-2 with TRBJ2-3; D might be TRBD2 (6 bases). V was clipped by 5 bases and J by 3 bases, with 12 bases between them. The CDR3 is made up of 14 amino acids. Germline V CDR1 and CDR2: SGHAT, FQNNGV. CDR3 nucleotides: TGTGCCAGCAGCCCCCGGGGGACTACAGATACGCAGTATTTT. Amino acid sequence: CASSPRGTTDTQYF.

This CDR3 is CASSPAGQETQYF. The CDR3, as DNA: TGTGCCAGCAGTCCCGCAGGCCAAGAGACCCAGTACTTC. The chain recombines TRBV28 with TRBJ2-5; D gene ambiguous. V was clipped by 5 bases and J by 1 base, with 8 bases between them. Germline CDR1 reads MDHEN; CDR2 reads SYDVKM. This CDR3 spans 13 amino acids.

This chain joins TRBV4-2 and TRBJ2-5; D possibly corresponds to TRBD2 (6 bases). The CDR3 contains 15 residues. V dropped 0 bases and J dropped 5 bases, with 13 bases sitting between them. Germline CDR1 and CDR2: LGHNA and YNFKEQ. CDR3 protein: CASSQEVGGWETQYF. CDR3 nucleotides: TGTGCCAGCAGCCAAGAGGTGGGAGGCTGGGAGACCCAGTACTTC.

This clone was seen just once. This sequence joins TRBV28 and TRBJ1-2; D might be TRBD1 (6 bases). In germline, CDR1 is MDHEN, CDR2 SYDVKM. The CDR3 is 13 amino acids. Trimming pared 5 bases from V and 3 bases from J, leaving 10 bases between. CDR3: CASSQGQYYGYTF. CDR3 DNA sequence: TGTGCCAGCAGTCAAGGACAGTACTATGGCTACACCTTC.

V is TRBV19 and J is TRBJ1-2, with D possibly TRBD1 on 6 matching bases. Trimming stripped 0 bases from V and 5 bases from J, with 16 bases between. The germline gives CDR1 LNHDA, CDR2 SQIVND (reference sequence). The CDR3 runs 16 residues. CDR3 nucleotides: TGTGCCAGTAGTATAGAGGGCAGGGGCGATCCGTATGGCTACACCTTC. Its protein is CASSIEGRGDPYGYTF.

CDR3 loop: CASVTSSGNTIYF. Written as DNA, the CDR3 is TGTGCCAGCGTAACGAGCTCTGGAAACACCATATATTTT. The genes are TRBV28 and TRBJ1-3, with unresolved D. The CDR3 length is 13 residues. In germline, CDR1 is MDHEN, CDR2 SYDVKM. Trimming took 8 bases from V and 0 from J, leaving 8 bases between them.

This chain links TRBV19 with TRBJ2-6; TRBD2 matches at 7 bases. Trimming cost V 4 bases and J 0 bases; bases outside gene matches: 3. CDR1 and CDR2 from the germline V gene are LNHDA and SQIVND (reference sequence). The CDR3 has 16 amino acids. The CDR3 loop reads CASSREGLSGANVLTF. The CDR3 DNA reads as TGTGCCAGTAGTAGGGAGGGCCTCTCTGGGGCCAACGTCCTGACTTTC.

This rearrangement joins TRBV4-3 to TRBJ2-3, with 10 bases matching TRBD2. Germline CDR1 LGHNA, CDR2 YSLEER. Germline trimming cut 3 bases from V and 1 base from J; bases unmatched to any gene: 7. The CDR3 consists of 17 residues. CDR3 in amino acids: CASSQSLGTSGTDTQYF. In nucleotides, the CDR3 is TGCGCCAGCAGCCAGTCACTCGGGACTAGCGGCACAGATACGCAGTATTTT.

A single count supports this clone. The V gene is TRBV4-3, the J gene TRBJ2-7; 11 bases line up with TRBD1. CDR3 length: 18 residues. CDR1 and CDR2 from the germline V gene are LGHNA and YSLEER. Unmatched junction bases numbered 9, after V lost 0 bases and J lost 2 bases. The CDR3 spells CASSQEARMGQGAYEQYF. The CDR3 nucleotides are TGCGCCAGCAGCCAAGAGGCCCGCATGGGACAGGGGGCCTACGAGCAGTACTTC.

The gene calls are TRBV28 and TRBJ1-5; TRBD1 aligns across 7 bases. The V segment lost 5 bases and the J segment 1 base; nucleotides outside the gene matches: 5. CDR3 size: 15 residues. Germline V gene lookup returns CDR1 MDHEN and CDR2 SYDVKM. CDR3 sequence: CASSPGDSSNQPQHF. Written as DNA, the CDR3 is TGTGCCAGCAGTCCGGGGGACAGCAGCAATCAGCCCCAGCATTTT.

This sequence joins TRBV6-1 and TRBJ2-7, with 7 bases matching TRBD2. The CDR3 spans 14 residues. Germline loops: CDR1 MNHNS, CDR2 SASEGT. V dropped 4 bases and J dropped 2; count of bases not matched to a gene: 5. CDR3 DNA sequence: TGTGCCAGCAGTGCTGGGGAGGGAGCCTACGAGCAGTACTTC. This gives the protein CASSAGEGAYEQYF.

This chain uses TRBV7-3 with TRBJ2-7; the match to TRBD1 covers 7 bases. The CDR3 has 15 amino acids. CDR1 and CDR2 (germline): SGHTA, FQGTGA. Losses at the gene ends were 3 bases for V and 0 bases for J; bases not matched to a gene: 5. CDR3 DNA sequence: TGTGCCAGCAGCTTCAACGGGGACAGCTCCTACGAGCAGTACTTC. Translated: CASSFNGDSSYEQYF. Together with reference TRBV7-3 and TRBJ2-7, the CDR3 gives the full variable domain: GAGVSQTPSNKVTEKGKYVELRCDPISGHTALYWYRQSLGQGPEFLIYFQGTGAADDSGLPNDRFFAVRPEGSVSTLKIQRTERGDSAVYLCASSFNGDSSYEQYFGPGTRLTVT.

The V gene is TRBV5-1, the J gene TRBJ2-2, with a tentative D call TRBD1 (5 bases). This CDR3 is 19 amino acids long. CDR1 is SGHRS and CDR2 is YFSETQ in the germline V gene. V lost 0 bases, J lost 0 bases, and 18 bases lay in between. Here the CDR3 DNA reads TGCGCCAGCAGCTTGGACAACCTTCATCAGGGCCCGAACACCGGGGAGCTGTTTTTT. This gives the protein CASSLDNLHQGPNTGELFF.

The chain recombines TRBV9 with TRBJ2-3; 7 bases are shared with TRBD2. The V and J ends lost 4 bases and 0 bases, in that order; junction bases with no gene match: 8. The CDR3 has 16 residues. Germline values: CDR1 SGDLS, CDR2 YYNGEE. DNA of the CDR3: TGTGCCAGCAGCACCACACCGGGACTAAGCACAGATACGCAGTATTTT. Translation gives CASSTTPGLSTDTQYF.

This chain joins TRBV6-6 and TRBJ1-2; a weak D match, TRBD1 (6 bases). In germline, CDR1 is MNHNY, CDR2 SVGAGI (reference sequence). V was shortened by 2 bases and J by 2 bases, with 9 bases between the two germline ends. The CDR3 length is 14 residues. The CDR3 region is CASSYPTGNYGYTF. As DNA, the CDR3 is TGTGCCAGCAGTTACCCGACAGGCAACTATGGCTACACCTTC.

The rearrangement joins TRBV19 to TRBJ2-6; the D gene is possibly TRBD2 (6 bases). Germline V CDR1 and CDR2: LNHDA, SQIVND (reference sequence). Trimming took 2 bases from V and 2 from J, leaving 19 bases between them. The CDR3 is 19 amino acids. The CDR3 nucleotides are TGTGCCAGTAGTATAAGGAGGGCAGGCAGAGTTACTGGGGCCAACGTCCTGACTTTC. Its protein is CASSIRRAGRVTGANVLTF.

This clone came up once. The genes are TRBV7-9 and TRBJ1-1, with 11 positions matching TRBD1. Germline CDR1 and CDR2: SEHNR and FQNEAQ (reference sequence). The CDR3 sequence is 15 residues long. The J segment lost 3 bases and the V segment lost 3 bases, leaving 3 bases of the junction unmatched. In DNA form, the CDR3 reads TGTGCCAGCAGCTTCGGGGACAGGGGGGACACTGAAGCTTTCTTT. It encodes CASSFGDRGDTEAFF.

To note about this clone: Other DNA sequences in this sample translate to the same CDR3. The chain combines TRBV7-2 with TRBJ2-2; 10 bases align to TRBD1. Looked up from germline, CDR1 is SGHTA and CDR2 is FQGNSA. This CDR3 spans 15 amino acids. Germline trimming cut 5 bases from V and 8 bases from J; bases unmatched to any gene: 8. The CDR3 spells CASSTRQGAGGELFF. CDR3 coding DNA: TGTGCCAGCAGCACCCGACAGGGGGCGGGGGGGGAGCTGTTTTTT.

This CDR3 reads CASSKVTGNFYEQYF. CDR3 nucleotides: TGTGCCAGCAGCAAGGTGACAGGAAACTTCTACGAGCAGTACTTC. V usage is TRBV2 and J usage is TRBJ2-7; weak D call: TRBD1 (6 bases). Per germline, CDR1 SNHLY and CDR2 FYNNEI. The CDR3 sequence is 15 residues long. V was pared by 6 bases and J by 3 bases, with 18 bases between.

The V gene is TRBV28, the J gene TRBJ2-2; D unresolved. The V end lost 6 bases, the J end lost 6 bases, and 8 bases lay between the germline ends. CDR1 and CDR2 from the germline V gene are MDHEN and SYDVKM. This CDR3 has 12 amino acids. The CDR3 is CASSLEAGELFF. Here the CDR3 DNA reads TGTGCCAGCAGCCTAGAGGCCGGGGAGCTGTTTTTT.

The rearrangement joins TRBV5-4 to TRBJ1-2, with 9 bases identical to TRBD1. The J segment lost 4 bases and the V segment lost 6 bases, leaving 7 bases of the junction unmatched. The CDR3 totals 14 residues. The germline gives CDR1 SGHNT, CDR2 YYREEE (reference sequence). CDR3 protein: CASTNDRGVYGYTF. The CDR3 DNA reads TGTGCCAGCACCAACGACAGGGGGGTCTATGGCTACACCTTC.

The chain employs TRBV2 and TRBJ2-7, with TRBD1 matching 7 bases. The CDR3 is made up of 12 amino acids. The ends lost 5 bases at V and 3 bases at J; junction bases unmatched: 1. The germline gives CDR1 SNHLY, CDR2 FYNNEI. The CDR3 sequence is CASSQGDYEQYF. In nucleotides, the CDR3 is TGTGCCAGCAGTCAGGGGGACTACGAGCAGTACTTC.

V usage is TRBV6-5 and J usage is TRBJ1-1; the D gene is possibly TRBD1 (6 bases). CDR3 length equals 14 residues. CDR1 is MNHEY, CDR2 SVGAGI, per germline. V lost 6 bases to trimming and J lost 5 bases, with 16 bases between them. CDR3 in DNA: TGTGCCAGCAGCAGACGGCCCCAGGGGACTGAAGCTTTCTTT. Protein: CASSRRPQGTEAFF.

V gene TRBV2 combines with J gene TRBJ1-1; 10 bases are shared with TRBD1. The germline CDR1 and CDR2 sequences are SNHLY and FYNNEI. CDR3 length: 15 residues. The J segment lost 0 bases and the V segment lost 4 bases, leaving 2 bases of the junction unmatched. The CDR3 loop reads CASSGQGAMNTEAFF. DNA of the CDR3: TGTGCCAGCAGTGGACAGGGGGCGATGAACACTGAAGCTTTCTTT.